These 27 T cell receptor beta chains were sequenced from one sample in a study of T cell responses to AZD1222 COVID-19 vaccine. The protocol was immunoSEQ multiplex PCR, while the TCRdb copy is restricted to in-frame clones and leaves out a portion. This repertoire shows about 92,000 clones, 65% to 90% found once; its top ten account for roughly 10%. Material: peripheral blood, obtained on day 0 of AZD1222 vaccination. These receptors were obtained from an adult in good health.

V and J are TRBV7-3 and TRBJ2-1; 8 bases map to TRBD2. CDR3 length: 14 amino acids. In germline, CDR1 is SGHTA, CDR2 FQGTGA. Germline trimming cut 5 bases from V and 5 bases from J; bases unmatched to any gene: 5. The CDR3 reads CASSQGGRNNEQFF. CDR3 bases: TGTGCCAGCAGCCAAGGCGGGAGGAACAATGAGCAGTTCTTC. Looking up the rest from reference TRBV7-3 and TRBJ2-1 gives the full variable domain: GAGVSQTPSNKVTEKGKYVELRCDPISGHTALYWYRQSLGQGPEFLIYFQGTGAADDSGLPNDRFFAVRPEGSVSTLKIQRTERGDSAVYLCASSQGGRNNEQFFGPGTRLTVL.

The chain links TRBV11-3 to TRBJ2-7; 7 bases are shared with TRBD1. Germline CDR1 SGHNT, CDR2 YENEEA. The CDR3 is 14 residues long. Trimming took 5 bases from V and 6 from J; bases not matched to a gene: 10. This CDR3 reads CASSPRQGFSEQYF. The CDR3 DNA is TGTGCCAGCAGCCCCCGACAGGGTTTCTCCGAGCAGTACTTC.

The genes are TRBV6-5 and TRBJ1-2; 10 bases align to TRBD1. Germline CDR1 reads MNHEY; CDR2 reads SVGAGI. The CDR3 runs to 14 residues. V trimming: 4 bases; J trimming: 6 bases; junction bases outside the gene matches: 5. CDR3 in amino acids: CASSLDRGRDGYTF. In DNA form, the CDR3 reads TGTGCCAGCAGTTTAGACAGGGGGCGTGATGGCTACACCTTC.

The rearrangement joins TRBV7-9 to TRBJ1-5, with D perhaps matching TRBD1 (6 bases). V shed 5 bases and J shed 4 bases, with 9 bases lying between them. Germline V lookup: CDR1 SEHNR, CDR2 FQNEAQ (reference sequence). The CDR3 totals 13 residues. CDR3 protein: CASSPTGNQPQHF. The CDR3 DNA is TGTGCCAGCAGCCCCACAGGGAATCAGCCCCAGCATTTT.

The J gene is TRBJ1-1, the V gene TRBV18; maybe TRBD1 (5 bases). This CDR3 region has 16 residues. Trimming took 1 base from V and 1 from J, leaving 13 bases between them. Germline V gives CDR1 KGHSH, CDR2 LQKENI. The CDR3 reads CASSPRDRGENTEAFF. CDR3 DNA: TGTGCCAGCTCACCACGTGATCGGGGGGAGAACACTGAAGCTTTCTTT.

The chain has TRBV10-2 and TRBJ1-5; D is unresolved. Per the germline V gene, CDR1 is WSHSY and CDR2 is SAAADI. V lost 3 bases, J lost 1 base, and 16 bases lay in between. The CDR3 is made up of 17 amino acids. The CDR3 spells CASSDTAALGSNQPQHF. CDR3 nucleotides: TGCGCCAGCAGTGATACAGCGGCCCTGGGGAGCAATCAGCCCCAGCATTTT.

The chain carries TRBV30 and TRBJ1-2; D is unresolved. Germline V gene lookup returns CDR1 GTSNPN and CDR2 SVGIG (reference sequence). The CDR3 is made up of 12 amino acids. Trimming removed 0 bases at V and 5 bases at J, with 7 bases between. The CDR3 nucleotides are TGTGCCTGGAGTGTAACCGGTTATGGCTACACCTTC. Translating gives CAWSVTGYGYTF.

The V gene is TRBV29-1, the J gene TRBJ1-1, with no clear D. CDR3 length: 13 residues. CDR1 and CDR2 (germline): SQVTM, ANQGSEA. The V gene lost 4 bases and the J gene lost 1 base, with 10 bases spanning the gap. CDR3 bases: TGCAGCGTTGTAGGACTAGGGAACACTGAAGCTTTCTTT. This sequence encodes CSVVGLGNTEAFF.

V is TRBV20-1 and J is TRBJ2-7; D might be TRBD2 (7 bases). CDR1 and CDR2 from the germline V gene are DFQATT and SNEGSKA (reference sequence). V shed 5 bases and J shed 7 bases, with 12 bases lying between them. The CDR3 totals 11 residues. The CDR3 here is CSAEGGAEQYF. The CDR3 DNA follows: TGCAGTGCTGAAGGGGGGGCGGAGCAGTACTTC.

The chain has TRBV9 and TRBJ2-2; D is undetermined. Trimming removed 3 bases at V and 6 bases at J, with 15 bases between. Per the germline V gene, CDR1 is SGDLS and CDR2 is YYNGEE. The CDR3 loop spans 15 amino acids. The CDR3 nucleotides read TGTGCCAGCAGCGAGGCTCTCACTACGGCCGGGGAGCTGTTTTTT. It encodes CASSEALTTAGELFF.

V usage is TRBV5-1 and J usage is TRBJ1-2, with D possibly matching TRBD1 (5 bases). Trimming left V 4 bases short and J 3 bases short, with 13 bases between. The CDR3 is 14 amino acids. CDR1 is SGHRS, CDR2 YFSETQ, per germline. The CDR3 protein is CASSRREEDYGYTF. CDR3 nucleotides: TGCGCCAGCAGCCGCAGGGAGGAAGACTATGGCTACACCTTC.

V gene TRBV5-4 combines with J gene TRBJ2-7, with 10 bases fitting TRBD2. The germline CDR1 and CDR2 sequences are SGHNT and YYREEE (reference sequence). This CDR3 contains 15 residues. V dropped 3 bases and J dropped 3; count of bases not matched to a gene: 6. DNA for the CDR3: TGTGCCAGCAGCTCCACAGCGGGAGGGGACTACGAGCAGTACTTC. It translates to CASSSTAGGDYEQYF.

The chain employs TRBV11-2 and TRBJ2-2; possible D gene TRBD1, 6 bases. CDR1 is SGHAT and CDR2 is FQNNGV in the germline V gene. V was cut by 0 bases and J by 1 base, with 12 bases left in between. The CDR3 runs to 17 residues. The CDR3 region has the DNA TGTGCCAGCAGCTTAGATCCGACAGGCCTGAACACCGGGGAGCTGTTTTTT. Translated: CASSLDPTGLNTGELFF. Together with reference TRBV11-2 and TRBJ2-2, the CDR3 gives the full variable domain: EAGVAQSPRYKIIEKRQSVAFWCNPISGHATLYWYQQILGQGPKLLIQFQNNGVVDDSQLPKDRFSAERLKGVDSTLKIQPAKLEDSAVYLCASSLDPTGLNTGELFFGEGSRLTVL.

The chain is built from TRBV9 and TRBJ1-3, with D perhaps TRBD1 (5 bases). The CDR3 is 16 residues long. Germline assignment: CDR1 SGDLS and CDR2 YYNGEE. The V gene lost 3 bases and the J gene lost 4 bases, with 17 bases spanning the gap. CDR3 sequence (DNA): TGTGCCAGCAGCGCCGGGCTGGGGGAGACGGGAAACACCATATATTTT. It translates to CASSAGLGETGNTIYF.

V and J are TRBV10-1 and TRBJ2-2, with D perhaps matching TRBD1 (5 bases). The CDR3 is 14 residues long. V lost 9 bases, J lost 4 bases, and 15 bases lay in between. The V gene's germline CDR1 is WNHNN and CDR2 SYGVQD (reference sequence). The CDR3 nucleotides are TGCGCCAGACAGGACAAGAGGACCACCGGGGAGCTGTTTTTT. It translates to CARQDKRTTGELFF.

V gene TRBV6-1 combines with J gene TRBJ1-5, with D maybe TRBD1 (6 bases). V dropped 3 bases and J dropped 0 bases, with 9 bases sitting between them. Looked up from germline, CDR1 is MNHNS and CDR2 is SASEGT. The CDR3 sequence is 15 residues long. CDR3 coding DNA: TGTGCCAGCAGTGAGCCAGGGGATAGCAATCAGCCCCAGCATTTT. Amino acids: CASSEPGDSNQPQHF.

This chain connects TRBV19 to TRBJ2-1; D may be TRBD2 (6 bases). Trimming cost V 3 bases and J 9 bases, with 9 bases left between them. The CDR3 loop spans 12 amino acids. Germline V CDR1 and CDR2: LNHDA, SQIVND (reference sequence). CDR3 amino acids: CASSILRGEQFF. The CDR3 nucleotides read TGTGCCAGTAGTATTCTGCGGGGTGAGCAGTTCTTC.

The chain carries TRBV5-1 and TRBJ2-3; D uncertain. Germline-derived CDR1 and CDR2 are SGHRS and YFSETQ. Trimming left V 1 base short and J 3 bases short, with 12 bases between. This CDR3 is built from 15 residues. The CDR3: CASSLTVLGTDTQYF. DNA of the CDR3: TGCGCCAGCAGCTTGACGGTGTTGGGAACAGATACGCAGTATTTT.

The gene calls are TRBV30 and TRBJ1-1; D perhaps matches TRBD1 (5 bases). The CDR3 spans 13 residues. Germline-derived CDR1 and CDR2 are GTSNPN and SVGIG (reference sequence). Deletions cut 3 bases from V and 4 bases from J, with 12 bases between. The CDR3 DNA is TGTGCCTGGAGGTATGACAGCGGCACTGAAGCTTTCTTT. This translates into CAWRYDSGTEAFF. The entire variable domain, with the rest obtained from reference TRBV30 and TRBJ1-1, is as follows: SQTIHQWPATLVQPVGSPLSLECTVEGTSNPNLYWYRQAAGRGLQLLFYSVGIGQISSEVPQNLSASRPQDRQFILSSKKLLLSDSGFYLCAWRYDSGTEAFFGQGTRLTVV.

V gene TRBV6-2 or TRBV6-3 combines with J gene TRBJ2-5; D is ambiguous. V lost 0 bases and J 5 bases, leaving 7 bases between the germline ends. There are 13 residues in the CDR3. The germline V gene encodes CDR1 MNHEY and CDR2 SVGEGT. CDR3 loop: CASSYSETETQYF. The CDR3 nucleotides read TGTGCCAGCAGTTACTCCGAGACGGAGACCCAGTACTTC.

The chain couples TRBV5-6 to TRBJ2-7; 9 bases agree with TRBD1. The germline V gene encodes CDR1 SGHDT and CDR2 YYEEEE. CDR3 length: 15 residues. V was pared by 5 bases and J by 5 bases, with 11 bases of the junction left unmatched. In DNA form, the CDR3 reads TGTGCCAGCAGACCCAGGGGACAGGGTAAAAACGAGCAGTACTTC. This codes for CASRPRGQGKNEQYF. The full variable domain, completed using reference TRBV5-6 and TRBJ2-7, is DAGVTQSPTHLIKTRGQQVTLRCSPKSGHDTVSWYQQALGQGPQFIFQYYEEEERQRGNFPDRFSGHQFPNYSSELNVNALLLGDSALYLCASRPRGQGKNEQYFGPGTRLTVT.

The chain links TRBV12-5 to TRBJ1-2; D is uncertain. V dropped 3 bases and J dropped 8 bases, with 16 bases sitting between them. This CDR3 contains 14 residues. In germline, CDR1 is LGHNT, CDR2 FRNRAP. CDR3 sequence (DNA): TGTGCTAGTGGTTTAGGGCTCACCGTTGGAGGCTACACCTTC. As protein: CASGLGLTVGGYTF.

This chain connects TRBV28 to TRBJ1-2; D is unresolved. CDR3 length: 13 residues. Trimming left V 10 bases short and J 8 bases short, with 20 bases between. Germline-derived CDR1 and CDR2 are MDHEN and SYDVKM. CDR3 residues: CAISTFPTGGYTF. In DNA, the CDR3 is TGTGCCATCTCGACCTTCCCAACGGGCGGCTACACCTTC.

The V call is TRBV5-1, the J call TRBJ2-3; 14 bases align to TRBD2. Per germline, CDR1 SGHRS and CDR2 YFSETQ. This CDR3 contains 16 residues. Trimming cost V 4 bases and J 5 bases; bases outside gene matches: 6. In nucleotides, the CDR3 is TGCGCCAGCAGCCCAAGGACTAGCGGGGGGATAGATACGCAGTATTTT. Its translation is CASSPRTSGGIDTQYF.

CDR3 sequence: CATSDPGLSEAFF. CDR3 bases: TGTGCCACCAGTGACCCTGGACTGTCTGAAGCTTTCTTT. The J gene is TRBJ1-1, the V gene TRBV24-1; no clear D gene. The CDR3 length is 13 residues. Germline V gene data show CDR1 as KGHDR and CDR2 as SFDVKD. Between the trimmed V and J ends, which lost 4 bases and 6 bases, there was a span of 11 bases.

The chain is built from TRBV7-6 and TRBJ2-7; 12 nucleotides line up with TRBD2. Germline-derived CDR1 and CDR2 are SGHVS and FNYEAQ. Trimming at V came to 4 bases and at J to 1 base, leaving 5 bases not matched to a gene. This CDR3 has 16 amino acids. This CDR3 reads CASSSLLAGGSYEQYF. CDR3 coding DNA: TGTGCCAGCAGCTCGTTACTAGCGGGGGGATCCTACGAGCAGTACTTC.

The rearrangement uses TRBV28 and TRBJ2-7; 10 positions match TRBD2. Germline CDR1 is MDHEN and CDR2 is SYDVKM. The CDR3 consists of 14 residues. V lost 8 bases, J lost 3 bases, and 7 bases stayed unmatched. This CDR3 is CASCGLADFYEQYF. CDR3 DNA sequence: TGTGCCAGCTGTGGACTAGCGGACTTCTACGAGCAGTACTTC.